These 4 T cell receptor beta chains were sequenced from one sample in a study of blood T cell repertoires in COVID-19. Sequencing was performed with immunoSEQ multiplex PCR; in TCRdb, only in-frame clones are kept and a portion is missing. This table has under 300,000 clones, approximately 86% appearing once. Sequenced material: peripheral blood. These receptors originate from a human donor in a cohort sampled during active COVID-19.

The V call is TRBV11-2, the J call TRBJ2-1, with D maybe TRBD2 (5 bases). The germline V gene encodes CDR1 SGHAT and CDR2 FQNNGV. This CDR3 comprises 15 residues. V shed 3 bases and J shed 9 bases, with 18 bases lying between them. CDR3 DNA: TGTGCCAGCAGCTTGGGTGTGGACTCCAGTGTTGAGCAGTTCTTC. This codes for CASSLGVDSSVEQFF.

The gene calls are TRBV29-1 and TRBJ1-2; D uncertain. The CDR3 is 13 amino acids. In germline, CDR1 is SQVTM, CDR2 ANQGSEA. The V end lost 6 bases, the J end lost 8 bases, and 19 bases lay between the germline ends. The CDR3: CSVLQSPGMGYTF. CDR3 in DNA: TGCAGCGTCCTCCAAAGCCCCGGTATGGGCTACACCTTC.

For the CDR3, the DNA is TGTGCCAGTAGTGCGTTCATGAACACTGAAGCTTTCTTT. It translates to CASSAFMNTEAFF. The chain has TRBV19 and TRBJ1-1, with unresolved D. Trimming cost V 5 bases and J 0 bases, with 7 bases left between them. The CDR3 covers 13 residues. Germline CDR1 is LNHDA and CDR2 is SQIVND (reference sequence).

V gene TRBV20-1 combines with J gene TRBJ1-4, with D tentatively TRBD1 (5 bases). Germline V gene sequence: CDR1 DFQATT, CDR2 SNEGSKA (reference sequence). V was cut by 3 bases and J by 4 bases, with 9 bases left in between. The CDR3 consists of 13 residues. For the CDR3, the DNA is TGCAGTGCTAGTAGGGGATTTAATGAAAAACTGTTTTTT. This translates into CSASRGFNEKLFF.